Listed below are T cell receptor beta chains from one sample, sequenced in a study of radiation and T cells in renal cell carcinoma. Data came from immunoSEQ multiplex PCR; TCRdb stores just in-frame clones and leaves some out. This sample yields over 120,000 clones, of which 80% to 90% are seen a single time; around 17% belongs to the top ten. The source was blood, collected from a patient whose treatment included radiotherapy and nephrectomy. The receptors stem from a woman between 45 and 65 years old with renal cell carcinoma. The CDR3 runs from the conserved cysteine through the conserved F or W. Each record gives: clone size, V gene, J gene, D gene, CDR3 DNA, CDR3 protein. D genes are given only for firm matches. Size tells how often a clone was seen (once, few, many) or the class of an expanded clone, and some rows leave it out.

NA	TRBV10-1	TRBJ1-2	NA	TGCGCCAGGGCGACAGTTTACGCCTTCTATGGCTACACCTTC	CARATVYAFYGYTF
NA	TRBV6-5	TRBJ1-1	NA	TGTGCCAGCAGTTCAGGGACCTTGAACACTGAAGCTTTCTTT	CASSSGTLNTEAFF
NA	TRBV7-2	TRBJ2-1	TRBD2	TGTGCCAGCAGCTGGTTGACTAGCGGGGATTTCAATGAGCAGTTCTTC	CASSWLTSGDFNEQFF
NA	TRBV10-1	TRBJ2-1	TRBD2	TGCGCCAGCAGTCCGGGAGGCGGCTACAATGAGCAGTTCTTC	CASSPGGGYNEQFF
NA	TRBV28	TRBJ2-7	NA	TGTGCCAGCAGTTTAACCCAGAGCTCCTACGAGCAGTACTTC	CASSLTQSSYEQYF
NA	TRBV19	TRBJ2-2	TRBD1	TGTGCCAGTACCGGGACAGGGGGCGTTGGCACCGGGGAGCTGTTTTTT	CASTGTGGVGTGELFF
NA	TRBV29-1	TRBJ2-6	TRBD1	TGCAGCGTTGAGGGACAGGGGTCTGGGGCCAACGTCCTGACTTTC	CSVEGQGSGANVLTF
NA	TRBV6-6	TRBJ1-4	NA	TGTGCCAGCAGTTACTTAAGAGGGCGAGGAGAAAAACTGTTTTTT	CASSYLRGRGEKLFF
once	TRBV28	TRBJ1-5	TRBD1	TGTGCCAGCAGACCGCCCCAGGGGGCTGTCAATCAGCCCCAGCATTTT	CASRPPQGAVNQPQHF
NA	TRBV28	TRBJ1-1	TRBD1	TGTGCCAGCAAATCAGGAGGGGGCGCGGCGGACACTGAAGCTTTCTTT	CASKSGGGAADTEAFF
NA	TRBV18	TRBJ1-1	NA	TGTGCCAGCTCCACCGCTCAGGGATCACAGGCCACTGAAGCTTTCTTT	CASSTAQGSQATEAFF
NA	TRBV5-1	TRBJ2-1	TRBD2	TGCGCCAGCAGCGGGGCGATACTAGCGGGAAATGAGCAGTTCTTC	CASSGAILAGNEQFF
NA	TRBV10-3	TRBJ1-1	NA	TGTGCCACCTTGAGACGTGGGAACAGGGAGGAATTTGAAGCTTTCTTT	CATLRRGNREEFEAFF
NA	TRBV6-6	TRBJ1-5	NA	TGTGCCATCAGTGAGTTTAGCAATCAGCCCCAGCATTTT	CAISEFSNQPQHF
NA	TRBV6-6	TRBJ2-7	TRBD1	TGTGCCAGCAATGATGAGGACAGGGGGCACTACGAGCAGTACTTC	CASNDEDRGHYEQYF
few	TRBV30	TRBJ1-1	NA	TGTGCCTGGAAGTCTCAGGGGGAAGCTTTCTTT	CAWKSQGEAFF
NA	TRBV10-1	TRBJ2-7	NA	TGCGCCAGCAGTGAGTCCGGTGATAGCTCCTACGAGCAGTACTTC	CASSESGDSSYEQYF
few	TRBV6-6	TRBJ1-1	NA	TGTGCCAGCAGTTACCCCGGAATGGGCACTGAAGCTTTCTTT	CASSYPGMGTEAFF
NA	TRBV15	TRBJ1-2	NA	TGTGCCACCAGCAGAGCACCTAACTATGGCTACACCTTC	CATSRAPNYGYTF
NA	TRBV6-5	TRBJ2-4	NA	TGTGCCAGCAGTTCTAACCGTAAAAACATTCAGTACTTC	CASSSNRKNIQYF
NA	TRBV7-2	TRBJ2-7	TRBD1	TGTGCCAGCAGCTCACGGACAGGGGACGACGAGCAGTACTTC	CASSSRTGDDEQYF
NA	TRBV5-1	TRBJ2-5	NA	TGCGCCAGCACCCCTCAAGGGGGGGGAATACAAGAGACCCAGTACTTC	CASTPQGGGIQETQYF
NA	TRBV28	TRBJ1-4	NA	TGTGCCAGCAGTTTATGGGGGGGCAGCGATGAAAAACTGTTTTTT	CASSLWGGSDEKLFF
NA	TRBV5-4	TRBJ2-3	TRBD2	TGTGCCAGCGGCTTACGCGGGAGTCAAGATACGCAGTATTTT	CASGLRGSQDTQYF
once	TRBV4-3	TRBJ2-7	TRBD1	TGCGCCAGCAGCCGGGGAACGGGACAGAGCTCCTACGAGCAGTACTTC	CASSRGTGQSSYEQYF